This passage covers 16 T cell receptor beta chains from one sample sequenced in a study of radiation and T cells in renal cell carcinoma. This table comes from immunoSEQ multiplex PCR, and its TCRdb copy is limited to in-frame clones, with some not included. The table records 65,000 or so clones, more than 60% of them present only once. Time point denoted: blood 4 weeks post-SBRT, at nephrectomy. Treatment in this sample: 15 Gy SBRT to primary tumor, nephrectomy 4 weeks later. Sequenced here: blood, sampled from a patient whose treatment included radiotherapy and nephrectomy. Source of these receptors: a man aged 55-75 years with renal cell carcinoma.

In regard to this clone: Different DNA sequences within this sample yield the same CDR3. This chain uses TRBV7-9 with TRBJ2-7, with D tentatively TRBD2 (6 bases). CDR3 length: 13 amino acids. Germline values: CDR1 SEHNR, CDR2 FQNEAQ (reference sequence). With 5 bases removed from V and 3 bases from J, the gap between germline ends came to 11 bases. The CDR3 sequence is CASSLPGSYEQYV. As DNA, the CDR3 is TGTGCCAGCAGCCTTCCCGGGAGCTACGAGCAGTACGTC.

The chain links TRBV5-1 to TRBJ2-3; perhaps TRBD1 as D (5 bases). This CDR3 is 14 amino acids long. Trimming took 1 base from V and 6 from J, leaving 12 bases between them. Germline lookup yields CDR1 SGHRS and CDR2 YFSETQ. In DNA, the CDR3 is TGCGCCAGCAGCTTGAGTGCACAGGCGGATACGCAGTATTTT. The encoded protein is CASSLSAQADTQYF.

CDR3 residues: CASSDRWRGDMNEQFF. The CDR3 DNA follows: TGTGCCAGCAGTGACCGTTGGCGGGGGGATATGAATGAGCAGTTCTTC. This chain links TRBV6-4 with TRBJ2-1; 8 nucleotides align to TRBD2. The CDR3 has 16 amino acids. Germline trimming cut 2 bases from V and 7 bases from J; bases unmatched to any gene: 10. CDR1 is MRHNA, CDR2 SNTAGT, per germline.

Written as DNA, the CDR3 is TGTGCCAGCAGTGCCAACCCCCAGGGTTATGGCTACACCTTC. Protein sequence: CASSANPQGYGYTF. The rearrangement joins TRBV6-5 to TRBJ1-2; D may be TRBD1 (5 bases). The CDR3 is 14 amino acids. From germline, CDR1 is MNHEY and CDR2 SVGAGI. Deletions cut 5 bases from V and 5 bases from J, with 15 bases between.

The rearrangement uses TRBV18 and TRBJ2-5; 7 bases agree with TRBD1. Unmatched junction bases numbered 15, after V lost 6 bases and J lost 2 bases. Looked up from germline, CDR1 is KGHSH and CDR2 is LQKENI. This CDR3 contains 17 residues. DNA for the CDR3: TGTGCCAGCTCCCGCGCGCTCCAGGGACAGCAACAAGAGACCCAGTACTTC. This gives the protein CASSRALQGQQQETQYF.

The chain recombines TRBV7-3 with TRBJ2-1; tentatively, D is TRBD2 (5 bases). CDR3 length: 13 residues. The V end was cut by 2 bases, the J end by 6 bases, with 8 bases between. The germline V gene encodes CDR1 SGHTA and CDR2 FQGTGA. CDR3 protein: CASSLFLANEQFF. For the CDR3, the DNA is TGTGCCAGCAGCTTATTCCTAGCCAATGAGCAGTTCTTC.

The CDR3 spells CASSSGGGGFYEQYF. CDR3 coding DNA: TGTGCCAGCAGTTCGGGCGGCGGGGGTTTCTACGAGCAGTACTTC. The chain is built from TRBV6-5 and TRBJ2-5, with 7 bases identical to TRBD2. The DNA end favors TRBJ2-7, so the J call may be wrong. Germline values: CDR1 MNHEY, CDR2 SVGAGI. The CDR3 is 15 residues long.

CDR3 sequence (DNA): TGTGCCAGAAGCCTCGCGGGACAGGGCCTCCGGGGTACTGAAGCTTTCTTT. It translates to CARSLAGQGLRGTEAFF. This sequence joins TRBV5-3 and TRBJ1-1; 9 nucleotides line up with TRBD1. TRBV5-3 belongs to the ORF category, with a function that is uncertain. The CDR3 contains 17 residues. Losses at the gene ends were 4 bases for V and 5 bases for J; bases not matched to a gene: 15.

Concerning this clone itself: One end of the junction is discordant with germline, which a read error may explain. This sequence joins TRBV19 and TRBJ1-5; D may be TRBD1 (6 bases). The CDR3 runs to 20 residues. The germline V gene encodes CDR1 LNHDA and CDR2 SQIVND (reference sequence). Written as DNA, the CDR3 is TGTGCCAGTAGTATAGAGGGCAAAGGGGGATGGACCCGAAGCAGTCAGCCCCAGCATTTT. This gives the protein CASSIEGKGGWTRSSQPQHF.

The chain carries TRBV6-5 and TRBJ2-3, with D uncertain. Deletions cut 4 bases from V and 6 bases from J, with 11 bases between. This CDR3 region has 13 residues. Germline CDR1 is MNHEY and CDR2 is SVGAGI. CDR3 nucleotides: TGTGCCAGCAGTTCTACTTTTAGGGATACGCAGTATTTT. Translating gives CASSSTFRDTQYF.

V is TRBV9 and J is TRBJ2-2; maybe TRBD1 (5 bases). The V gene lost 0 bases and the J gene lost 4 bases, with 10 bases spanning the gap. The CDR3 runs to 15 residues. CDR1 and CDR2 (germline): SGDLS, YYNGEE. Here the CDR3 DNA reads TGTGCCAGCAGCGTAGAAGGGCAGGGCACCGGGGAGCTGTTTTTT. Translation: CASSVEGQGTGELFF.

There are a few counts of this clone. This chain uses TRBV6-4 with TRBJ2-3, with D possibly being TRBD2 (5 bases). V was shortened by 0 bases and J by 1 base, with 8 bases between the two germline ends. This CDR3 is built from 15 residues. Germline CDR1 and CDR2: MRHNA and SNTAGT. The CDR3 DNA is TGTGCCAGCAGTGACTCGAGCGGCGGCACAGATACGCAGTATTTT. This sequence encodes CASSDSSGGTDTQYF.

This clone was detected only a few times. The genes are TRBV19 and TRBJ1-5; D ambiguous. V shed 9 bases and J shed 9 bases, with 12 bases lying between them. The length of the CDR3 is 11 residues. CDR1 and CDR2 (germline): LNHDA, SQIVND (reference sequence). Here the CDR3 DNA reads TGTGCCAGCAACAGCTTTGGGCCCCAGCATTTT. Protein sequence: CASNSFGPQHF.

The V gene is TRBV19, the J gene TRBJ2-1; perhaps TRBD2 as D (5 bases). Trimming pared 0 bases from V and 3 bases from J, leaving 9 bases between. CDR1 LNHDA and CDR2 SQIVND come from the germline V gene (reference sequence). The CDR3 runs 15 residues. The CDR3, as DNA: TGTGCCAGTAGTATAGATTCCGGGATCTACAATGAGCAGTTCTTC. Its translation: CASSIDSGIYNEQFF.

This chain connects TRBV20-1 to TRBJ2-3; D is perhaps TRBD2 (5 bases). The germline gives CDR1 DFQATT, CDR2 SNEGSKA (reference sequence). The CDR3 sequence is 11 residues long. V lost 6 bases and J 4 bases, leaving 8 bases between the germline ends. In DNA form, the CDR3 reads TGCAGTGCCCCGGGGTCAGATACGCAGTATTTT. Its translation is CSAPGSDTQYF.

The V and J genes are TRBV30 and TRBJ1-4; TRBD1 is a possible D gene (5 bases). The CDR3 length is 13 residues. The V gene lost 6 bases and the J gene lost 0 bases, with 8 bases spanning the gap. Germline V gives CDR1 GTSNPN, CDR2 SVGIG (reference sequence). The CDR3 DNA sequence: TGTGCCTGCCGACAGTCAACTAATGAAAAACTGTTTTTT. This translates into CACRQSTNEKLFF.